Listed below are T cell receptor beta chains from one sample, sequenced in a study of early T cells in non-severe SARS-CoV-2 infection. MiXCR was run by TCRdb on the 5' RACE reads, yielding one entry per CDR3 protein. The sample lists approximately 31,000 distinct CDR3 sequences, approximately 6.2% seen once, with approximately 5% in the top ten. The sequenced sample was whole blood. The receptors shown here come from an adult who was a healthcare worker with PCR-confirmed SARS-CoV-2 infection or an uninfected control (not recorded which). Each CDR3 is given with its conserved first and last residue. A D gene is named only where the DNA matches it firmly. The size entry is marked missing in some rows and otherwise reads once, few, many or a size class.

>NA|TRBJ2-3|TRBV5-1|TRBD1
TGCGCCAGCAGCTCGGGGACAGGGGCAAGCACAGATACGCAGTATTTT
CASSSGTGASTDTQYF
>many|TRBJ2-7|TRBV28|NA
TGTGCCAGCAGTTCAACAGGGGAGCAGTACTTC
CASSSTGEQYF
>few|TRBJ2-3|TRBV7-3|TRBD1
TGTGCCAGCAGCTCGACAGGGGGCAAGAAGTATTTT
CASSSTGGKKYF
>many|TRBJ2-1|TRBV29-1|NA
TGCAGCGTGGGGCTAGCCTCCTACAATGAGCAGTTCTTC
CSVGLASYNEQFF
>many|TRBJ2-1|TRBV11-2|NA
TGTGCCAGCAGCTTAGGTATAGGAGAAAGATACAATGAGCAGTTCTTC
CASSLGIGERYNEQFF
>few|TRBJ1-1|TRBV11-2|NA
TGTGCCAGCAGCTTACTGGACAGCCTGACTCCTGGGAGAGGGACTGAAGCTTTCTTT
CASSLLDSLTPGRGTEAFF
>many|TRBJ2-1|TRBV3-1|TRBD2
TGTGCCAGCAGCCAGGGCGGGAGGGCCGACAATGAGCAGTTCTTC
CASSQGGRADNEQFF
>many|TRBJ2-4|TRBV11-2|NA
TGTGCCAGCAGCCGACAACTCACTGGGGACGCTATAGCCAAAAACATTCAGTACTTC
CASSRQLTGDAIAKNIQYF
>many|TRBJ2-2|TRBV5-4|NA
TGTGCCAGCAGAGAGAAGAACACCGGGGAGCTGTTTTTT
CASREKNTGELFF
>NA|TRBJ2-3|TRBV29-1|NA
TGCAGCGTTGATGGGACGCCCGGAGATACGCAGTATTTT
CSVDGTPGDTQYF
>few|TRBJ2-7|TRBV6-2/TRBV6-3|TRBD1
TGTGCCAGCAGTAGGACAGGTGGGGAAGGCGAGCAGTACTTC
CASSRTGGEGEQYF
>NA|TRBJ1-6|TRBV5-4|NA
TGTGCCAGCAGCCTTAGGGCGGGAAATTCACCCCTCCACTTT
CASSLRAGNSPLHF
>NA|TRBJ1-4|TRBV3-1|NA
TGTGCCAGCAGCCTCGACAGCCAGGGGGAAAAACTGTTTTTT
CASSLDSQGEKLFF
>many|TRBJ2-1|TRBV6-5|NA
TGTGCCAGCAGTTACTCAATACGGGGGACTGAGCAGTTCTTC
CASSYSIRGTEQFF
>many|TRBJ1-2|TRBV30|NA
TGTGCCTGGAGTGCGCAAATAAGTAGTTATGGCTACACCTTC
CAWSAQISSYGYTF